A single sample gave rise to the 5 T cell receptor beta chains below, sequenced in a study of blood T cell repertoires in COVID-19. Only in-frame clones appear in the TCRdb table, and some are missing; sequencing was by immunoSEQ multiplex PCR. The data show approximately 50,000 clones, more than 85% seen once. The sequenced sample consisted of peripheral blood. The receptors originated from a man over 45 with active COVID-19.

This chain joins TRBV28 and TRBJ1-1, with 11 nucleotides matching TRBD1. The V gene's germline CDR1 is MDHEN and CDR2 SYDVKM. V dropped 5 bases and J dropped 7; count of bases not matched to a gene: 15. The CDR3 length is 17 residues. CDR3 protein: CASSGLDRGRYYREAFF. As DNA, the CDR3 is TGTGCCAGCAGTGGATTGGACAGGGGGCGATACTATCGTGAAGCTTTCTTT.

The chain carries TRBV10-2 and TRBJ2-1; 12 bases map to TRBD2. Trimming at V came to 6 bases and at J to 8 bases, leaving 5 bases not matched to a gene. Germline CDR1 reads WSHSY; CDR2 reads SAAADI. This CDR3 is 14 amino acids long. DNA of the CDR3: TGCGCCAGCAGCCCAGGACTAGCGGGATATGAGCAGTTCTTC. As protein: CASSPGLAGYEQFF.

This clone was detected only a few times. The chain recombines TRBV7-9 with TRBJ1-3; D is uncertain. V lost 5 bases and J lost 3, with 17 bases in between. The germline CDR1 and CDR2 sequences are SEHNR and FQNEAQ (reference sequence). The CDR3 is made up of 16 amino acids. CDR3 residues: CASSQDTSGIGNTIYF. CDR3 in DNA: TGTGCCAGCAGCCAAGACACGTCAGGCATTGGAAACACCATATATTTT.

The rearrangement links TRBV15 to TRBJ1-2; a possible D gene is TRBD1 (5 bases). Germline V gene sequence: CDR1 LNHNV, CDR2 YYDKDF (reference sequence). V lost 7 bases and J 8 bases, leaving 23 bases between the germline ends. The CDR3 extends over 15 amino acids. CDR3 sequence reads: CATKPRTWGGSGYTF. In DNA, the CDR3 is TGTGCCACCAAACCGAGGACCTGGGGGGGGTCGGGCTACACCTTC.

This clone was seen once. Here the CDR3 reads CASSRGQGIVYEQYF. The CDR3 DNA reads TGCGCCAGCAGCCGGGGACAGGGAATAGTCTACGAGCAGTACTTC. The V and J genes are TRBV5-1 and TRBJ2-7, with 9 bases aligning to TRBD1. V lost 4 bases and J lost 3; bases outside the gene matches: 8. The germline V gene has CDR1 SGHRS and CDR2 YFSETQ. This CDR3 region has 15 residues.